This T cell receptor (beta chain) stems from a study of T cell changes during pregnancy in multiple sclerosis. Assay used: immunoSEQ multiplex PCR; TCRdb lists only in-frame clones, some missing. The sample holds roughly 59,000 clones; about 94% are singletons and the top ten take approximately 3.4%. The sample was CD8+ T cells from peripheral blood mononuclear cells, taken in the second trimester of pregnancy. The sequence derives from a female donor with multiple sclerosis, enrolled in a pregnancy study.

CDR3 loop: CASSPALRDRGIDEQFF. The CDR3, as DNA: TGTGCCAGCTCACCGGCGCTGCGGGACAGGGGGATCGATGAGCAGTTCTTC. The rearrangement uses TRBV18 and TRBJ2-1; 11 bases fit TRBD1. Germline V gene sequence: CDR1 KGHSH, CDR2 LQKENI. Trimming cost V 3 bases and J 8 bases; bases outside gene matches: 12. This CDR3 region has 17 residues.